These 25 T cell receptor beta chains were sequenced from one sample in a study of T-cell reconstitution after alpha-beta-depleted transplantation in children. It was with unique molecular identifiers that the TCRbeta library was prepared. Using its own MiXCR run on the PCR reads, TCRdb lists one record per CDR3 protein. The table lists approximately 110,000 distinct CDR3 sequences, more than 20% of them singletons. Material: PBMCs, mostly from graft donor cells, obtained 180 days after TCRalphabeta/CD19-depleted stem cell transplant. All receptors come from a male patient under 10 years old who had a stem cell transplant for chronic granulomatous disease, so the T cells may come from the graft donor.

On this clonotype itself: With a much larger clone just one base away, this may be a read error. J is TRBJ2-4 and V is TRBV20-1; weak D call: TRBD2 (6 bases). The germline V gene has CDR1 DFQATT and CDR2 SNEGSKA (reference sequence). CDR3 length: 15 amino acids. This CDR3 is CSARDRREAKNSQYF. DNA for the CDR3: TGCAGTGCTAGAGATAGGAGGGAGGCCAAAAACAGTCAGTACTTC.

This clonotype has a handful of counts. This chain uses TRBV7-2 with TRBJ2-1; the match to TRBD1 covers 7 bases. The V and J ends lost 3 bases and 5 bases, in that order; junction bases with no gene match: 7. This CDR3 comprises 15 residues. Germline CDR1 reads SGHTA; CDR2 reads FQGNSA. This chain's CDR3 is CASSLTGTADNEQFF. Written as DNA, the CDR3 is TGTGCCAGCAGCTTGACCGGGACAGCAGACAATGAGCAGTTCTTC. Looking up the rest from reference TRBV7-2 and TRBJ2-1 gives the full variable domain: GAGVSQSPSNKVTEKGKDVELRCDPISGHTALYWYRQSLGQGLEFLIYFQGNSAPDKSGLPSDRFSAERTGGSVSTLTIQRTQQEDSAVYLCASSLTGTADNEQFFGPGTRLTVL.

This clonotype was detected ten times or more. V is TRBV20-1 and J is TRBJ1-1, with a weak D call TRBD1 (6 bases). The V gene lost 6 bases and the J gene lost 1 base, with 12 bases spanning the gap. The CDR3 consists of 13 residues. Germline-derived CDR1 and CDR2 are DFQATT and SNEGSKA (reference sequence). The CDR3, as DNA: TGCAGTGCAATTCCACAGGGGAACACTGAAGCTTTCTTT. Amino acids: CSAIPQGNTEAFF.

In its sample, this clonotype was seen a few times. The chain employs TRBV7-8 and TRBJ2-7, with 10 nucleotides matching TRBD2. The CDR3 has 16 amino acids. The V and J ends lost 5 bases and 7 bases, in that order; junction bases with no gene match: 14. Germline V gene data show CDR1 as SGHVS and CDR2 as FQNEAQ. DNA of the CDR3: TGTGCCAGCAGCCGAGACTCTAGCGGGAGAGGATTTGAGCAGTACTTC. This gives the protein CASSRDSSGRGFEQYF.

This clonotype has ten or more counts. The V call is TRBV5-1, the J call TRBJ1-2, with D tentatively TRBD1 (6 bases). V shed 1 base and J shed 4 bases, with 26 bases lying between them. Germline values: CDR1 SGHRS, CDR2 YFSETQ. The CDR3 has 19 residues. The CDR3 here is CASSLFSLSNPGDFYGYTF. CDR3 nucleotide sequence: TGCGCCAGCAGCTTGTTTAGCCTGTCAAATCCAGGGGATTTCTATGGCTACACCTTC.

This clonotype came up many times. The chain has TRBV12-3 or TRBV12-4 and TRBJ2-7, with 15 bases that match TRBD2. V lost 6 bases and J lost 5; bases outside the gene matches: 8. This CDR3 has 16 residues. The CDR3 reads CASRSGTSGRIDEQYF. The CDR3 bases are TGTGCCAGCAGGTCCGGGACTAGCGGGAGGATCGACGAGCAGTACTTC.

In this sample, this clonotype turned up a few times. The V and J genes are TRBV20-1 and TRBJ2-5, with D perhaps matching TRBD2 (6 bases). The CDR3 consists of 13 residues. The germline gives CDR1 DFQATT, CDR2 SNEGSKA (reference sequence). Trimming pared 1 base from V and 2 bases from J, leaving 8 bases between. The CDR3 spells CSARAGAQETQYF. Here the CDR3 DNA reads TGCAGTGCTAGAGCGGGAGCACAAGAGACCCAGTACTTC.

A few counts support this clonotype. This sequence joins TRBV12-3 or TRBV12-4 and TRBJ2-3; D not certain. CDR3 length: 11 residues. Trimming removed 7 bases from V and 4 bases from J, with 6 bases in between. This CDR3 is CASTPSDTQYF. CDR3 DNA: TGTGCCAGCACTCCTTCAGATACGCAGTATTTT.

The chain is built from TRBV12-3 or TRBV12-4 and TRBJ1-5; D unclear. Trimming pared 4 bases from V and 4 bases from J, leaving 29 bases between. The CDR3 is made up of 20 amino acids. As DNA, the CDR3 is TGTGCCAGCAGTTCTACCCGGATACGCGAGCCAAATCAGCTAAATCAGCCCCAGCATTTT. Translating it yields CASSSTRIREPNQLNQPQHF.

The V call is TRBV7-2, the J call TRBJ2-3; D is perhaps TRBD1 (6 bases). The germline CDR1 and CDR2 sequences are SGHTA and FQGNSA. Trimming left V 1 base short and J 2 bases short, with 13 bases between. The CDR3 runs to 16 residues. The CDR3 DNA sequence: TGTGCCAGCAGCTTAGGAGGGGGTCGGGACACAGATACGCAGTATTTT. Its protein is CASSLGGGRDTDTQYF.

This clonotype showed up many times. This chain connects TRBV29-1 to TRBJ2-7, with D perhaps matching TRBD1 or TRBD2 (5 bases each). This CDR3 spans 14 amino acids. Germline V gene sequence: CDR1 SQVTM, CDR2 ANQGSEA. The V end lost 6 bases, the J end lost 2 bases, and 17 bases lay between the germline ends. The DNA of the CDR3 is TGCAGCGTGCACTCTCGGGACGGCCCCTACGAGCAGTACTTC. Translated, it gives CSVHSRDGPYEQYF.

The chain couples TRBV9 to TRBJ1-2; D is ambiguous. Trimming pared 0 bases from V and 10 bases from J, leaving 16 bases between. Looked up from germline, CDR1 is SGDLS and CDR2 is YYNGEE. This CDR3 contains 14 residues. CDR3 residues: CASSVGVVAAAYTF. The CDR3, as DNA: TGTGCCAGCAGCGTAGGGGTGGTCGCGGCAGCCTACACCTTC.

The rearrangement links TRBV7-6 to TRBJ1-1; no clear D. The CDR3 length is 15 residues. Germline V gives CDR1 SGHVS, CDR2 FNYEAQ. V lost 2 bases and J lost 2, with 12 bases in between. CDR3 loop: CASSLKGGPNTEAFF. The CDR3, as DNA: TGTGCCAGCAGCTTAAAAGGCGGTCCAAACACTGAAGCTTTCTTT.

The sample holds many counts of this clonotype. The chain is built from TRBV20-1 and TRBJ1-1; D is ambiguous. Trimming removed 1 base at V and 4 bases at J, with 7 bases between. Germline assignment: CDR1 DFQATT and CDR2 SNEGSKA (reference sequence). This CDR3 is 12 amino acids long. CDR3 DNA: TGCAGTGCTAGAGTCCCAGCCACTGAAGCTTTCTTT. As protein: CSARVPATEAFF.

The chain uses TRBV12-3 or TRBV12-4 and TRBJ2-7; TRBD2 might be the D (6 bases). CDR3 length: 14 residues. The V and J ends lost 6 bases and 0 bases respectively, with 12 bases between them. The CDR3 region has the DNA TGTGCCAGCAGCCCCGGGGGTAGCTCCTACGAGCAGTACTTC. This encodes CASSPGGSSYEQYF.

The chain joins TRBV6-1 to TRBJ1-5, with 7 bases matching TRBD1. Trimming at V came to 6 bases and at J to 11 bases, leaving 10 bases not matched to a gene. This CDR3 has 13 residues. The germline V gene has CDR1 MNHNS and CDR2 SASEGT. This CDR3 is CASSRRGGASQHF. The DNA of the CDR3 is TGTGCCAGCAGCCGCAGGGGGGGCGCGTCCCAGCATTTT.

This clonotype came up many times. The CDR3 sequence: CASSFPGTYEQYF. The DNA of the CDR3 is TGTGCCAGCAGCTTCCCAGGAACCTACGAGCAGTACTTC. The chain couples TRBV7-9 to TRBJ2-7; no definite D call. This CDR3 has 13 amino acids. V was shortened by 3 bases and J by 2 bases, with 8 bases between the two germline ends. Germline V gene data show CDR1 as SEHNR and CDR2 as FQNEAQ (reference sequence).

CDR3: CASSLGRRSYEQYF. CDR3 coding DNA: TGTGCCAGCAGTTTAGGCCGAAGAAGCTACGAGCAGTACTTC. This sequence joins TRBV12-3 or TRBV12-4 and TRBJ2-7; D gene unclear. This CDR3 is built from 14 residues. Trimming removed 1 base at V and 3 bases at J, with 10 bases between.

This clonotype was recorded only once. The chain joins TRBV27 to TRBJ1-5, with TRBD1 matching over 7 bases. The CDR3 sequence is 13 residues long. V gave up 9 bases and J gave up 4 bases; unmatched junction bases: 6. In germline, CDR1 is MNHEY, CDR2 SMNVEV (reference sequence). CDR3 sequence (DNA): TGTGCCAGAACGACAGGGTCTAATCAGCCCCAGCATTTT. It specifies CARTTGSNQPQHF.

The chain combines TRBV29-1 with TRBJ2-7; 8 bases fit TRBD1. The V gene's germline CDR1 is SQVTM and CDR2 ANQGSEA. This CDR3 is 13 amino acids long. Trimming cost V 8 bases and J 0 bases; bases outside gene matches: 6. The CDR3 region has the DNA TGCAGCACAGGACAGGGACCCTCCTACGAGCAGTACTTC. It yields the protein CSTGQGPSYEQYF.

The chain employs TRBV5-5 and TRBJ1-5, with TRBD1 matching 9 bases. CDR1 is SGHKS, CDR2 YYEKEE, per germline (reference sequence). The CDR3 spans 15 residues. J lost 5 bases, V lost 0 bases, and 3 bases had no gene match. CDR3 sequence (DNA): TGTGCCAGCAGCTTGGAGGGACAGGGATATCAGCCCCAGCATTTT. This encodes CASSLEGQGYQPQHF.

This clonotype appeared a single time. J is TRBJ2-3 and V is TRBV5-1; maybe TRBD2 (6 bases). With 2 bases removed from V and 1 base from J, the gap between germline ends came to 17 bases. This CDR3 contains 17 residues. Germline-derived CDR1 and CDR2 are SGHRS and YFSETQ. CDR3 DNA: TGCGCCAGCAGCTTCGCCCCCGGGACTTCAGGCACAGATACGCAGTATTTT. Encoded protein: CASSFAPGTSGTDTQYF. The full variable domain, its missing parts supplied by reference TRBV5-1 and TRBJ2-3, is KAGVTQTPRYLIKTRGQQVTLSCSPISGHRSVSWYQQTPGQGLQFLFEYFSETQRNKGNFPGRFSGRQFSNSRSEMNVSTLELGDSALYLCASSFAPGTSGTDTQYFGPGTRLTVL.

This clonotype was recorded many times. The V and J genes are TRBV12-3 or TRBV12-4 and TRBJ1-1; D remains ambiguous. CDR3 length: 13 residues. With 2 bases removed from V and 2 bases from J, the gap between germline ends came to 6 bases. The CDR3 DNA reads TGTGCCAGCAGTTTACTAATCAACACTGAAGCTTTCTTT. It specifies CASSLLINTEAFF.

The chain links TRBV4-1 to TRBJ1-4; the D gene is possibly TRBD1 (5 bases). Trimming removed 1 base at V and 8 bases at J, with 11 bases between. The CDR3 contains 14 residues. From germline, CDR1 is MGHRA and CDR2 YSYEKL. The CDR3 sequence: CASSQGGWREKLFF. CDR3 DNA sequence: TGCGCCAGCAGCCAAGGGGGGTGGCGGGAAAAACTGTTTTTT.

This clonotype was detected ten times or more. This rearrangement joins TRBV20-1 to TRBJ1-1; 7 nucleotides line up with TRBD1. Looked up from germline, CDR1 is DFQATT and CDR2 is SNEGSKA (reference sequence). Trimming removed 2 bases from V and 2 bases from J; junction bases left unmatched: 5. CDR3 length: 14 amino acids. The CDR3 sequence is CSARPRDSNTEAFF. DNA for the CDR3: TGCAGTGCTAGACCCCGGGACAGCAACACTGAAGCTTTCTTT.